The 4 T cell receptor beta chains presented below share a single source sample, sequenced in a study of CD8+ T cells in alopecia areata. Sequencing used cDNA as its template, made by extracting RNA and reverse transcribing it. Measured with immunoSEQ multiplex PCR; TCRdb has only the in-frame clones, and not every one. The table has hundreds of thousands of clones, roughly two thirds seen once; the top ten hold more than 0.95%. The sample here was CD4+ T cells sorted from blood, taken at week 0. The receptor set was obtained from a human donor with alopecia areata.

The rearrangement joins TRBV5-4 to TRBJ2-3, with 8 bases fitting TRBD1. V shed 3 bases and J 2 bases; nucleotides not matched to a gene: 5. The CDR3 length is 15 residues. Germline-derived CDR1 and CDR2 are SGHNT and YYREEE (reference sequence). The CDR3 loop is CASSSRQGPTDTQYF. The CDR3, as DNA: TGTGCCAGCAGCTCCCGACAGGGGCCCACAGATACGCAGTATTTT.

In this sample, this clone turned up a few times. This CDR3 reads CASSLVVARGGFF. The CDR3, as DNA: TGTGCCAGCAGCTTAGTCGTAGCCCGGGGTGGATTCTTC. The V gene is TRBV11-2, the J gene TRBJ2-1; D might be TRBD2 (5 bases). Deletions cut 1 base from V and 16 bases from J, with 17 bases between. The germline gives CDR1 SGHAT, CDR2 FQNNGV. This CDR3 spans 13 amino acids.

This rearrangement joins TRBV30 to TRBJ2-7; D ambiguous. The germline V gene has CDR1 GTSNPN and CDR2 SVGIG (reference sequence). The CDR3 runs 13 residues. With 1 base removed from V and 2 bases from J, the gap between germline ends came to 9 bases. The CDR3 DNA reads TGTGCCTGGAGTGGTGGGGTACCCTACGAGCAGTACTTC. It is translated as CAWSGGVPYEQYF.

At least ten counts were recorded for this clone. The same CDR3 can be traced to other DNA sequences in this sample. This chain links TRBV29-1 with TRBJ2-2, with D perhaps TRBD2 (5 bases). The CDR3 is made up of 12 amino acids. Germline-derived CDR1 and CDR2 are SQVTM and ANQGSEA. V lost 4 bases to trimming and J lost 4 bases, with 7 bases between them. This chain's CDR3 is CSVGSGTGELFF. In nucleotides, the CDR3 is TGCAGCGTTGGAAGCGGCACCGGGGAGCTGTTTTTT.